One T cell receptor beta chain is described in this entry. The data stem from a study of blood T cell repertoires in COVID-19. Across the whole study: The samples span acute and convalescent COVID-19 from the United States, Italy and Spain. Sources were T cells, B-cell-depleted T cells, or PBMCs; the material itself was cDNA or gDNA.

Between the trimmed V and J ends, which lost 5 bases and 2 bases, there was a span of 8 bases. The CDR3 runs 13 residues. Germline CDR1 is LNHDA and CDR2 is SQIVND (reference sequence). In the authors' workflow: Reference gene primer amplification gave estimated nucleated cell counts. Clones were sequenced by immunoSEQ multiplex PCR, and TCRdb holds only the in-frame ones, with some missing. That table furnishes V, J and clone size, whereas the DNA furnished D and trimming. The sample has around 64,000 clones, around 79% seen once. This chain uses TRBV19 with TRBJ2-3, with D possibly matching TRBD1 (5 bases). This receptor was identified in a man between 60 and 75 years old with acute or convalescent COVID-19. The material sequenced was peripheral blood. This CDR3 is CASSLQDTDTQYF. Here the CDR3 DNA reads TGTGCCAGTAGTCTACAGGACACAGATACGCAGTATTTT.